The 18 T cell receptor beta chains in this list originate from one sample, sequenced in a study of T cells in Graves' hyperthyroidism and ophthalmopathy. It was RNA transcripts that yielded the amplified TCR beta CDR3 regions. A first-round RT-PCR of the TCR CDR3 used the HTBI primer set. TCRdb re-called the multiplex PCR reads with MiXCR, one entry per CDR3 protein. The table has 300,000 to 500,000 distinct CDR3 sequences, over 12% seen once. The sample comprised blood. These receptors were taken from a man aged 50 to 60 with Graves' ophthalmopathy.

The chain has TRBV20-1 and TRBJ2-5; 9 nucleotides match TRBD1. The CDR3 has 14 residues. The V gene's germline CDR1 is DFQATT and CDR2 SNEGSKA (reference sequence). J was trimmed by 4 bases and V by 6 bases; bases with no gene match: 9. CDR3 sequence reads: CSARTGELGETQYF. The CDR3 nucleotides read TGCAGTGCCAGGACAGGGGAATTGGGAGAGACCCAGTACTTC.

This clonotype showed up many times. This chain joins TRBV2 and TRBJ2-1, with unresolved D. Germline V gene data show CDR1 as SNHLY and CDR2 as FYNNEI. This CDR3 region has 12 residues. Between the trimmed V and J ends, which lost 7 bases and 5 bases, there was a span of 9 bases. CDR3 residues: CASNWANNEQFF. The CDR3 DNA sequence: TGTGCCAGCAACTGGGCAAACAATGAGCAGTTCTTC.

Many counts were recorded for this clonotype. J is TRBJ1-2 and V is TRBV5-1; D is possibly TRBD1 (5 bases). Trimming removed 4 bases from V and 0 bases from J, with 19 bases in between. The CDR3 has 17 amino acids. Germline CDR1 is SGHRS and CDR2 is YFSETQ. CDR3 protein: CASSPGPGPLPNYGYTF. CDR3 nucleotide sequence: TGCGCCAGCAGCCCTGGTCCAGGGCCCCTTCCTAACTATGGCTACACCTTC.

This clonotype was seen at least ten times. The chain is built from TRBV14 and TRBJ1-1, with TRBD1 identical over 8 bases. Losses at the gene ends were 2 bases for V and 5 bases for J; bases not matched to a gene: 7. The CDR3 length is 15 residues. Germline V gene lookup returns CDR1 SGHDN and CDR2 FVKESK. Here the CDR3 reads CASSQRTGRLTEAFF. CDR3 in DNA: TGTGCCAGCAGCCAACGGACAGGGAGGTTAACTGAAGCTTTCTTT.

This clonotype appeared many times. The chain carries TRBV2 and TRBJ2-7; the D is unclear. There are 15 residues in the CDR3. Germline lookup yields CDR1 SNHLY and CDR2 FYNNEI. Trimming took off 6 bases at V and 5 bases at J, with 20 bases between the two ends. In DNA form, the CDR3 reads TGTGCCAGCAGGGTACGGAGTTGGAGTCCTAACGAGCAGTACTTC. Translating gives CASRVRSWSPNEQYF.

The J gene is TRBJ2-7, the V gene TRBV5-4; 11 bases are shared with TRBD2. The length of the CDR3 is 15 residues. Trimming took 6 bases from V and 4 from J; bases not matched to a gene: 9. CDR1 is SGHNT, CDR2 YYREEE, per germline (reference sequence). DNA of the CDR3: TGTGCCAGCAAAACCGGGACTAGCGGAGTTTACGAGCAGTACTTC. It translates to CASKTGTSGVYEQYF. Using reference TRBV5-4 and TRBJ2-7 for the parts outside the CDR3, the full variable domain is ETGVTQSPTHLIKTRGQQVTLRCSSQSGHNTVSWYQQALGQGPQFIFQYYREEENGRGNFPPRFSGLQFPNYSSELNVNALELDDSALYLCASKTGTSGVYEQYFGPGTRLTVT.

This clonotype was detected ten times or more. This chain uses TRBV19 with TRBJ2-1; 7 positions match TRBD2. CDR1 is LNHDA, CDR2 SQIVND, per germline (reference sequence). CDR3 length: 16 residues. J lost 7 bases, V lost 3 bases, and 12 bases had no gene match. CDR3 residues: CASSMPPVGRRNEQFF. CDR3 DNA sequence: TGTGCCAGTAGTATGCCCCCAGTCGGGAGGAGGAATGAGCAGTTCTTC. Full variable domain (rest looked up from reference TRBV19 and TRBJ2-1): DGGITQSPKYLFRKEGQNVTLSCEQNLNHDAMYWYRQDPGQGLRLIYYSQIVNDFQKGDIAEGYSVSREKKESFPLTVTSAQKNPTAFYLCASSMPPVGRRNEQFFGPGTRLTVL.

The chain carries TRBV7-9 and TRBJ1-4, with no clear D. The germline V gene encodes CDR1 SEHNR and CDR2 FQNEAQ (reference sequence). The CDR3 extends over 13 amino acids. With 1 base removed from V and 8 bases from J, the gap between germline ends came to 8 bases. The CDR3, as DNA: TGTGCCAGCAGCTTAGACGGGCAGGAAAAACTGTTTTTT. This encodes CASSLDGQEKLFF. Together with reference TRBV7-9 and TRBJ1-4, the CDR3 gives the full variable domain: DTGVSQNPRHKITKRGQNVTFRCDPISEHNRLYWYRQTLGQGPEFLTYFQNEAQLEKSRLLSDRFSAERPKGSFSTLEIQRTEQGDSAMYLCASSLDGQEKLFFGSGTQLSVL.

This clonotype was recorded at least ten times. The chain uses TRBV12-3 or TRBV12-4 and TRBJ2-7; D gene unclear. The CDR3 spans 15 residues. V was shortened by 5 bases and J by 3 bases, with 17 bases between the two germline ends. As DNA, the CDR3 is TGTGCCAGCAGTATCGGTGGAGAGCTACGCTACGAGCAGTACTTC. This encodes CASSIGGELRYEQYF.

This clonotype was detected many times. This chain uses TRBV12-3 or TRBV12-4 with TRBJ2-1, with 9 bases aligning to TRBD1. With V trimmed by 6 bases and J by 7 bases, 10 bases remained unmatched. The CDR3 runs 15 residues. The CDR3 spells CASSPDRGGGNEQFF. For the CDR3, the DNA is TGTGCCAGCAGCCCGGACAGGGGTGGTGGGAATGAGCAGTTCTTC.

At least ten counts were recorded for this clonotype. This chain uses TRBV20-1 with TRBJ2-3; 8 nucleotides align to TRBD2. The CDR3 sequence is 13 residues long. Germline V lookup: CDR1 DFQATT, CDR2 SNEGSKA (reference sequence). The junction had 6 bases not matched to a gene; V was cut back by 6 bases and J by 4 bases. Here the CDR3 reads CSASGSVADTQYF. CDR3 DNA: TGCAGTGCCAGCGGGAGCGTGGCAGATACGCAGTATTTT.

This clonotype was counted only a few times. The chain links TRBV14 to TRBJ1-1, with D perhaps TRBD1 (6 bases). V dropped 1 base and J dropped 3 bases, with 15 bases sitting between them. The CDR3 length is 16 residues. CDR1 is SGHDN, CDR2 FVKESK, per germline. The CDR3 bases are TGTGCCAGCAGCCAAGCAGTTACAGGGATGTACACTGAAGCTTTCTTT. This encodes CASSQAVTGMYTEAFF.

This chain connects TRBV28 to TRBJ2-5; 8 bases align to TRBD2. In germline, CDR1 is MDHEN, CDR2 SYDVKM. The CDR3 runs 19 residues. The J segment lost 5 bases and the V segment lost 3 bases, leaving 20 bases of the junction unmatched. The CDR3 is CASSFGGGFGSGVMETQYF. The CDR3 DNA follows: TGTGCCAGCAGTTTCGGGGGGGGATTCGGGTCCGGAGTCATGGAGACCCAGTACTTC.

In its sample, this clonotype was seen many times. V usage is TRBV30 and J usage is TRBJ2-7; 7 bases line up with TRBD1. CDR3 size: 17 residues. In germline, CDR1 is GTSNPN, CDR2 SVGIG (reference sequence). V was pared by 3 bases and J by 2 bases, with 16 bases of the junction left unmatched. The CDR3 sequence is CAWSATRNRDSTYEQYF. The CDR3 coding sequence is TGTGCCTGGAGCGCCACGCGAAACCGGGACAGTACCTACGAGCAGTACTTC.

There are many counts of this clonotype. The rearrangement links TRBV7-8 to TRBJ1-5; D is unresolved. The germline CDR1 and CDR2 sequences are SGHVS and FQNEAQ. Trimming took 2 bases from V and 7 from J, leaving 15 bases between them. The CDR3 spans 15 residues. As DNA, the CDR3 is TGTGCCAGCAGCTTAATAAGGGTTGGAGGGCAGCCCCAGCATTTT. Translating it yields CASSLIRVGGQPQHF. The full variable domain, completed using reference TRBV7-8 and TRBJ1-5, is GAGVSQSPRYKVAKRGQDVALRCDPISGHVSLFWYQQALGQGPEFLTYFQNEAQLDKSGLPSDRFFAERPEGSVSTLKIQRTQQEDSAVYLCASSLIRVGGQPQHFGDGTRLSIL.

The table lists this clonotype with many counts. This rearrangement joins TRBV5-1 to TRBJ2-1, with TRBD2 matching over 9 bases. This CDR3 spans 16 amino acids. After removal of 0 bases from V and 7 bases from J, the junction contained 8 bases not matched to a gene. Germline CDR1 SGHRS, CDR2 YFSETQ. CDR3 protein: CASSLELAGGKNEQFF. CDR3 bases: TGCGCCAGCAGCTTGGAGCTGGCGGGAGGGAAAAATGAGCAGTTCTTC.

The chain has TRBV27 and TRBJ1-2; possibly TRBD1 for D (6 bases). Trimming removed 5 bases at V and 8 bases at J, with 12 bases between. This CDR3 has 12 amino acids. Germline CDR1 MNHEY, CDR2 SMNVEV (reference sequence). The CDR3 sequence is CASSPGHRGYTF. CDR3 nucleotides: TGTGCCAGCAGTCCGGGACACCGGGGCTACACCTTC.

This clonotype was seen a few times. CDR3 coding DNA: TGTGCCAGCAGGAAGCGGGAGGATACCGGAGATACGCAGTATTTT. Its translation: CASRKREDTGDTQYF. The chain joins TRBV2 to TRBJ2-3; 9 bases are a match to TRBD2. Germline V gene data show CDR1 as SNHLY and CDR2 as FYNNEI. J lost 5 bases, V lost 6 bases, and 9 bases had no gene match. The CDR3 spans 15 residues.